The sample holds a few counts of the clone carrying this TCR beta chain. This entry belongs to a study of blood T cell repertoires in COVID-19. On the study more broadly: Nucleic acid was either cDNA or gDNA, and it came from T cells, B-cell-depleted T cells, or PBMCs.

In the original analysis: Reference gene primer amplification gave nucleated cell count estimates. Profiled with immunoSEQ multiplex PCR; TCRdb holds only in-frame clones, not every one. D and trimming were read from the DNA, whereas the V and J calls and clone size are those reported in that table. The sample has some 180,000 clones, roughly 82% seen once. Sequencing was carried out using peripheral blood. The clonotype comes from a human donor in a cohort sampled during active COVID-19.

This chain's CDR3 is CASSPRDSRNTGELFF. In nucleotides, the CDR3 is TGTGCCAGCTCACCTCGGGACAGCCGCAACACCGGGGAGCTGTTTTTT. The rearrangement uses TRBV18 and TRBJ2-2, with TRBD1 matching 7 bases. CDR1 is KGHSH, CDR2 LQKENI, per germline. CDR3 length: 16 residues. Unmatched junction bases numbered 6, after V lost 3 bases and J lost 2 bases.